This T cell receptor (beta chain) was recovered during a study of identifying expanded T cells in peripheral blood. This clone was seen only once. What it binds is not known. V lost 1 base and J lost 9, with 10 bases in between. Germline lookup yields CDR1 SGHDN and CDR2 FVKESK. The CDR3 spans 13 residues. Some clones are missing from TCRdb's copy, which holds only in-frame ones; the method was immunoSEQ multiplex PCR. The data hold 70,000 or so clones, with approximately 87% observed a single time. Collection occurred without any documented infections or immune events in donors. Study-level points and caveats: Technical replicates showed about 1.2 changed clones; around two weeks roughly 16; four weeks 19. Across healthy donors, higher total template counts meant significantly greater roughly two-week count variance.

The source material was blood. The receptor comes from a person aged 18 to 75 in good health. The chain carries TRBV14 and TRBJ2-1; possible D gene TRBD1, 5 bases. The CDR3 DNA sequence: TGTGCCAGCAGCCAAGCAGGGTATGGTGAGCAGTTCTTC. Translating it yields CASSQAGYGEQFF.